This record covers a single T cell receptor beta chain. In the PCR, 60 Vbeta and 13 Jbeta primers were used. The table came from immunoSEQ multiplex PCR; TCRdb's copy has only in-frame clones and leaves some out. The sample holds roughly 250,000 clones, about four fifths seen once. The germline V gene encodes CDR1 SGHTA and CDR2 FQGNSA. The CDR3 is made up of 15 amino acids. Trimming cost V 6 bases and J 7 bases, with 19 bases left between them. This entry comes from a study of cytomegalovirus exposure and HLA in healthy donors. Overall study context: Findings of an earlier analysis included around 120 million unique TCR beta sequences from 180 million or so T cells.

The chain combines TRBV7-2 with TRBJ2-1, with D tentatively TRBD2 (6 bases). The origin of this receptor is a girl aged 2 to 10 in good health and CMV-seronegative. What was sequenced was PBMCs. The CDR3 bases are TGTGCCAGCAGGATGCGTTCGGCGGGGAGAAATGAGCAGTTCTTC. It is translated as CASRMRSAGRNEQFF.